These 24 T cell receptor beta chains came from one sample sequenced in a study of blood T cell repertoires in COVID-19. Measured with immunoSEQ multiplex PCR; TCRdb has only the in-frame clones, and not every one. The sample has 350,000 to 400,000 clones, more than 85% seen once; the top ten hold just under 3%. Sample: PBMCs or T cells enriched from blood (not recorded which). Receptors were obtained from a woman in her 30s who had recovered from COVID-19.

This clone came up a few times. This sequence joins TRBV10-3 and TRBJ2-7, with D perhaps TRBD1 (5 bases). The CDR3 totals 13 residues. CDR1 is ENHRY, CDR2 SYGVKD, per germline. V was shortened by 6 bases and J by 5 bases, with 14 bases between the two germline ends. In DNA, the CDR3 is TGTGCCATCAGGACGTCAGGGCCCGACGAGCAGTACTTC. Its protein is CAIRTSGPDEQYF.

This rearrangement joins TRBV5-1 to TRBJ1-1; 10 bases agree with TRBD1. From germline, CDR1 is SGHRS and CDR2 YFSETQ. V lost 4 bases to trimming and J lost 3 bases; unmatched junction nucleotides: 9. The CDR3 contains 16 residues. Written as DNA, the CDR3 is TGCGCCAGCAGCGGGGATATCGGACAGGGGGACACTGAAGCTTTCTTT. This translates into CASSGDIGQGDTEAFF.

The chain joins TRBV6-5 to TRBJ1-2; TRBD1 might be the D (5 bases). Germline V gene sequence: CDR1 MNHEY, CDR2 SVGAGI. CDR3 length: 14 residues. V lost 2 bases and J lost 8, with 15 bases in between. The CDR3 region is CASSYAFGGEGYTF. DNA of the CDR3: TGTGCCAGCAGTTACGCGTTCGGGGGGGAGGGCTACACCTTC.

V and J are TRBV11-1 and TRBJ2-1; 10 nucleotides align to TRBD2. Germline V gene sequence: CDR1 SGHAT, CDR2 FQDESV (reference sequence). J gave up 7 bases and V 4 bases, and 7 bases lay outside the gene matches. This CDR3 has 15 amino acids. The CDR3 here is CASSSSGGVMNEQFF. As DNA, the CDR3 is TGTGCCAGCAGCTCCAGCGGGGGGGTTATGAATGAGCAGTTCTTC.

The genes are TRBV6-5 and TRBJ2-5; 9 bases agree with TRBD2. V trimming: 7 bases; J trimming: 4 bases; junction bases outside the gene matches: 4. Germline CDR1 reads MNHEY; CDR2 reads SVGAGI. This CDR3 is 13 amino acids long. CDR3 loop: CASTLAGAETQYF. CDR3 bases: TGTGCCAGCACGTTAGCGGGGGCAGAGACCCAGTACTTC.

The rearrangement links TRBV21-1 to TRBJ2-1; TRBD2 was called by the table and not checked on the DNA. TRBV21-1 is termed a pseudogene. The CDR3 is 18 residues long. The CDR3: CASSSPGASGSSYNEQFF. CDR3 in DNA: TGTGCCAGCAGCTCACCGGGGGCTAGCGGGAGTTCCTACAATGAGCAGTTCTTC.

This clone was counted a single time. V usage is TRBV19 and J usage is TRBJ2-1, with 7 bases aligning to TRBD2. This CDR3 has 11 residues. The V segment lost 9 bases and the J segment 8 bases; nucleotides outside the gene matches: 4. Germline CDR1 and CDR2: LNHDA and SQIVND (reference sequence). This CDR3 reads CASTAGDEQFF. The DNA for the CDR3 is TGTGCCAGCACCGCGGGGGATGAGCAGTTCTTC.

Only one count was recorded for this clone. The chain joins TRBV19 to TRBJ1-1; 9 bases align to TRBD1. Germline V gene data show CDR1 as LNHDA and CDR2 as SQIVND (reference sequence). The CDR3 is 17 amino acids. J gave up 1 base and V 4 bases, and 10 bases lay outside the gene matches. The CDR3 is CASSSLGTGWTNTEAFF. The CDR3, as DNA: TGTGCCAGTAGTAGCCTTGGGACAGGGTGGACGAACACTGAAGCTTTCTTT. Complete variable domain (other parts from reference TRBV19 and TRBJ1-1): DGGITQSPKYLFRKEGQNVTLSCEQNLNHDAMYWYRQDPGQGLRLIYYSQIVNDFQKGDIAEGYSVSREKKESFPLTVTSAQKNPTAFYLCASSSLGTGWTNTEAFFGQGTRLTVV.

V gene TRBV29-1 combines with J gene TRBJ2-3, with 9 positions matching TRBD1. Germline lookup yields CDR1 SQVTM and CDR2 ANQGSEA. This CDR3 region has 11 residues. The CDR3 loop is CGTGHTDTQYF. As DNA, the CDR3 is TGCGGGACAGGGCACACAGATACGCAGTATTTT.

J is TRBJ2-7 and V is TRBV4-1; 9 bases agree with TRBD1. This CDR3 region has 13 residues. The J segment lost 5 bases and the V segment lost 4 bases, leaving 3 bases of the junction unmatched. Germline V gene data show CDR1 as MGHRA and CDR2 as YSYEKL. The CDR3 DNA sequence: TGCGCCAGCAGCCGGGGACAGGGAGACGAGCAGTACTTC. Protein product: CASSRGQGDEQYF.

The gene calls are TRBV27 and TRBJ2-7; TRBD2 agrees at 11 bases. In germline, CDR1 is MNHEY, CDR2 SMNVEV (reference sequence). This CDR3 is 15 amino acids long. Germline trimming cut 2 bases from V and 4 bases from J; bases unmatched to any gene: 4. CDR3: CASSLTSGSKYEQYF. The DNA for the CDR3 is TGTGCCAGCAGTTTAACTAGCGGGAGCAAGTACGAGCAGTACTTC.

The rearrangement joins TRBV6-5 to TRBJ1-6; a possible D gene is TRBD1 (5 bases). CDR1 and CDR2 (germline): MNHEY, SVGAGI. Between the trimmed V and J ends, which lost 1 base and 7 bases, there was a span of 11 bases. The CDR3 runs to 15 residues. The CDR3 protein is CASSYLVGHNSPLHF. The CDR3 coding sequence is TGTGCCAGCAGTTACTTAGTGGGGCACAATTCACCCCTCCACTTT.

This rearrangement joins TRBV27 to TRBJ2-5; TRBD2 matches 8 bases. The J segment lost 5 bases and the V segment lost 4 bases, leaving 12 bases of the junction unmatched. Germline V gene sequence: CDR1 MNHEY, CDR2 SMNVEV (reference sequence). The CDR3 runs 16 residues. This CDR3 reads CASSSLAGRFGETQYF. The CDR3, as DNA: TGTGCCAGCAGTTCATTAGCGGGACGCTTTGGGGAGACCCAGTACTTC.

The rearrangement uses TRBV5-4 and TRBJ2-1; TRBD2 matches at 8 bases. CDR3 length: 15 residues. Germline CDR1 reads SGHNT; CDR2 reads YYREEE (reference sequence). The V and J ends lost 4 bases and 9 bases, in that order; junction bases with no gene match: 12. Written as DNA, the CDR3 is TGTGCCAGCAGCACGCCGGGACTAGGGACTCGTGAGCAGTTCTTC. The encoded protein is CASSTPGLGTREQFF.

The CDR3 region is CASSYSGSNYEQYF. Written as DNA, the CDR3 is TGTGCCAGCAGTTACAGCGGGAGTAACTACGAGCAGTACTTC. The chain links TRBV27 to TRBJ2-7, with 8 nucleotides matching TRBD2. The CDR3 length is 14 residues. Germline CDR1 reads MNHEY; CDR2 reads SMNVEV (reference sequence). V trimming: 4 bases; J trimming: 3 bases; junction bases outside the gene matches: 5.

V and J are TRBV4-1 and TRBJ1-2, with D possibly being TRBD1 (6 bases). Per germline, CDR1 MGHRA and CDR2 YSYEKL. With 4 bases removed from V and 4 bases from J, the gap between germline ends came to 16 bases. The CDR3 is made up of 15 amino acids. The CDR3 DNA is TGCGCCAGCAGCCGGGAAGCTGGGGGCGGCTATGGCTACACCTTC. It codes for CASSREAGGGYGYTF.

The chain joins TRBV2 to TRBJ2-7, with a possible D match to TRBD1 (6 bases). This CDR3 has 14 residues. Trimming pared 8 bases from V and 3 bases from J, leaving 17 bases between. Germline V gives CDR1 SNHLY, CDR2 FYNNEI. The CDR3 coding sequence is TGTGCCAGCCCTCCGGTACAGGGTTTCTACGAGCAGTACTTC. Residues: CASPPVQGFYEQYF.

This clone has a handful of counts. The chain recombines TRBV28 with TRBJ1-5, with D unclear. The CDR3 loop spans 14 amino acids. Germline CDR1 is MDHEN and CDR2 is SYDVKM. The V end lost 6 bases, the J end lost 4 bases, and 13 bases lay between the germline ends. The CDR3 DNA reads TGTGCCAGCAGCCCGGTGGGCGAGAATCAGCCCCAGCATTTT. Translation: CASSPVGENQPQHF.

The gene calls are TRBV28 and TRBJ1-5; 9 bases are a match to TRBD1. The CDR3 covers 15 residues. CDR1 and CDR2 (germline): MDHEN, SYDVKM. V lost 3 bases and J lost 2; bases outside the gene matches: 2. This CDR3 is CASSFRDRGNQPQHF. The CDR3 DNA reads TGTGCCAGCAGTTTCCGGGACAGGGGCAATCAGCCCCAGCATTTT.

J is TRBJ2-1 and V is TRBV6-6, with 8 bases aligning to TRBD2. The CDR3 loop spans 14 amino acids. J gave up 9 bases and V 4 bases, and 8 bases lay outside the gene matches. Germline CDR1 reads MNHNY; CDR2 reads SVGAGI (reference sequence). CDR3 sequence: CASSLWTSRVEQFF. The CDR3 DNA sequence: TGTGCCAGCAGTTTATGGACTAGCCGGGTTGAGCAGTTCTTC.

In its sample, this clone was seen once. This chain uses TRBV14 with TRBJ2-3; no definite D call. Germline loops: CDR1 SGHDN, CDR2 FVKESK. V was clipped by 0 bases and J by 5 bases, with 12 bases between them. The CDR3 loop spans 15 amino acids. CDR3 sequence: CASSQDLASGDTQYF. CDR3 bases: TGTGCCAGCAGCCAAGATCTGGCCTCTGGAGATACGCAGTATTTT.

V usage is TRBV11-3 and J usage is TRBJ2-5, with D possibly TRBD2 on 5 matching bases. The CDR3 extends over 15 amino acids. Germline values: CDR1 SGHNT, CDR2 YENEEA. The germline V and J ends were trimmed by 1 base and 1 base, with 10 bases remaining between them. The CDR3 DNA sequence: TGTGCCAGCAGCTTAGCCCCGGGAACCCAAGAGACCCAGTACTTC. This codes for CASSLAPGTQETQYF.

The chain employs TRBV5-5 and TRBJ1-2; maybe TRBD1 (5 bases). The germline V and J ends were trimmed by 0 bases and 3 bases, with 6 bases remaining between them. Germline CDR1 and CDR2: SGHKS and YYEKEE (reference sequence). This CDR3 comprises 13 residues. The CDR3 sequence is CASSLEGDYGYTF. The CDR3 DNA follows: TGTGCCAGCAGCTTGGAAGGGGACTATGGCTACACCTTC.

The chain uses TRBV27 and TRBJ2-7; 7 bases line up with TRBD1. Germline trimming cut 3 bases from V and 6 bases from J; bases unmatched to any gene: 5. The CDR3 contains 13 residues. The germline V gene encodes CDR1 MNHEY and CDR2 SMNVEV (reference sequence). In nucleotides, the CDR3 is TGTGCCAGCAGTTTCCAGGACAGGCTCGAGCAGTACTTC. Protein product: CASSFQDRLEQYF.